Listed here are 10 T cell receptor beta chains from one sample, sequenced in a study of T-cell memory formation after mild COVID-19. In TCRdb, the 5' RACE reads were re-called with MiXCR into one record per CDR3 protein. Of under 450,000 distinct CDR3 sequences detected, about an eighth appear once; the ten largest clones hold about 22%. The sequenced sample was PBMCs or a T cell subset sorted from them (not recorded which). Every receptor here comes from a young man who had mild COVID-19 (a few samples of this study predate the infection). Cell type and time point are not known.

V and J are TRBV20-1 and TRBJ2-1; 11 bases align to TRBD2. This CDR3 has 14 residues. Germline CDR1 reads DFQATT; CDR2 reads SNEGSKA (reference sequence). Trimming cost V 4 bases and J 6 bases; bases outside gene matches: 5. The CDR3 sequence: CSATSGTSGNEQFF. Here the CDR3 DNA reads TGCAGTGCTACCTCCGGGACTAGCGGCAATGAGCAGTTCTTC.

This clonotype has a handful of counts. The chain links TRBV20-1 to TRBJ2-2, with a possible D match to TRBD2 (6 bases). The CDR3 contains 15 residues. V was clipped by 4 bases and J by 4 bases, with 16 bases between them. The germline V gene encodes CDR1 DFQATT and CDR2 SNEGSKA (reference sequence). CDR3: CSAMGGASGTGELFF. The CDR3, as DNA: TGCAGTGCTATGGGCGGGGCAAGCGGCACCGGGGAGCTGTTTTTT.

The chain joins TRBV5-1 to TRBJ2-3; tentatively, D is TRBD1 (5 bases). The germline V and J ends were trimmed by 3 bases and 2 bases, with 13 bases remaining between them. Per the germline V gene, CDR1 is SGHRS and CDR2 is YFSETQ. CDR3 length equals 15 residues. CDR3 in amino acids: CASSWWGSTTDTQYF. The CDR3 DNA reads as TGCGCCAGCAGCTGGTGGGGCAGTACCACAGATACGCAGTATTTT.

This chain links TRBV19 with TRBJ2-5; 8 bases fit TRBD2. From germline, CDR1 is LNHDA and CDR2 SQIVND (reference sequence). The CDR3 is made up of 13 amino acids. J was trimmed by 1 base and V by 9 bases; bases with no gene match: 4. CDR3 amino acids: CASGGRTQETQYF. CDR3 sequence (DNA): TGTGCCAGCGGCGGGAGGACCCAAGAGACCCAGTACTTC.

This clonotype has only a few counts. The rearrangement joins TRBV12-3 or TRBV12-4 to TRBJ1-1; no firm D call. This CDR3 is built from 15 residues. V lost 5 bases and J lost 1, with 14 bases in between. CDR3 DNA sequence: TGTGCCAGCAGTCCCGCCGGAAGTAGGAACACTGAAGCTTTCTTT. Encoded protein: CASSPAGSRNTEAFF.

The chain is built from TRBV7-9 and TRBJ2-2; 9 bases are shared with TRBD1. The trim removed 6 bases at V and 5 bases at J, leaving 1 base unmatched. Germline CDR1 is SEHNR and CDR2 is FQNEAQ (reference sequence). The CDR3 covers 13 residues. The CDR3 loop reads CASRGTGTGELFF. In DNA, the CDR3 is TGTGCCAGCAGGGGGACAGGGACCGGGGAGCTGTTTTTT.

The sample holds one count of this clonotype. The V gene is TRBV12-3 or TRBV12-4, the J gene TRBJ2-2, with a weak D call TRBD2 (5 bases). The CDR3 is made up of 16 amino acids. With 3 bases removed from V and 1 base from J, the gap between germline ends came to 12 bases. CDR3 coding DNA: TGTGCCAGCAGTTTGGGAGTCGCGTTGAACACCGGGGAGCTGTTTTTT. The encoded protein is CASSLGVALNTGELFF.

This clonotype was counted between two and nine times. The chain links TRBV20-1 to TRBJ1-4; TRBD1 is a possible D gene (5 bases). The CDR3 extends over 12 amino acids. The germline V and J ends were trimmed by 8 bases and 3 bases, with 10 bases remaining between them. The germline CDR1 and CDR2 sequences are DFQATT and SNEGSKA (reference sequence). CDR3 sequence (DNA): TGCAGTTCGACAGCTTCTAATGAAAAACTGTTTTTT. This translates into CSSTASNEKLFF.

This clonotype was detected only once. The CDR3 region has the DNA TGTGCCAGCAGCCTGGGACAGCCCCAGGGAGAACTGTTTTTT. It yields the protein CASSLGQPQGELFF. This sequence joins TRBV7-6 and TRBJ1-4, with TRBD1 matching over 7 bases. The length of the CDR3 is 14 residues. V lost 5 bases, J lost 12 bases, and 12 bases stayed unmatched. Germline V gene sequence: CDR1 SGHVS, CDR2 FNYEAQ. Complete variable domain (other parts from reference TRBV7-6 and TRBJ1-4): GAGVSQSPRYKVTKRGQDVALRCDPISGHVSLYWYRQALGQGPEFLTYFNYEAQQDKSGLPNDRFSAERPEGSISTLTIQRTEQRDSAMYRCASSLGQPQGELFFGSGTQLSVL.

This clonotype was observed a handful of times. This chain links TRBV7-8 with TRBJ1-1, with a tentative D call TRBD1 (5 bases). The germline CDR1 and CDR2 sequences are SGHVS and FQNEAQ. This CDR3 region has 14 residues. The V gene lost 5 bases and the J gene lost 4 bases, with 14 bases spanning the gap. CDR3 DNA: TGTGCCAGCAGCCCCAACCCCGGGGGCACTGAAGCTTTCTTT. This translates into CASSPNPGGTEAFF.